The rows below give T cell receptor beta chains drawn from one sample of a study of cytomegalovirus exposure and HLA in healthy donors. Only in-frame clones appear in the TCRdb table, and some are missing; sequencing was by immunoSEQ multiplex PCR. In the table there are about 170,000 clones, roughly 85% of which are singletons. Sequenced sample: PBMCs. The origin of the receptors is a boy between 2 and 10 years old in good health and CMV-seronegative. Both conserved end residues are part of each CDR3. The order of the fields is V gene, D gene, J gene, clone size, CDR3 protein, CDR3 DNA. D genes are given only for firm matches. Clone size is not always given. Where it is, it says once, few, many or a class for expanded clones.

v_gene: TRBV7-9
d_gene: NA
j_gene: TRBJ1-1
abundance: NA
CDR3aa: CASSFSADTEAFF
CDR3nt: TGTGCCAGCAGCTTCTCGGCGGACACTGAAGCTTTCTTT

v_gene: TRBV5-1
d_gene: TRBD1
j_gene: TRBJ2-3
abundance: NA
CDR3aa: CASSFQQGGTTDTQYF
CDR3nt: TGCGCCAGCAGCTTTCAACAGGGGGGTACGACGGATACGCAGTATTTT

v_gene: TRBV19
d_gene: NA
j_gene: TRBJ1-5
abundance: few
CDR3aa: CASSIFDNNQPQHF
CDR3nt: TGTGCCAGTAGTATATTTGACAACAATCAGCCCCAGCATTTT

v_gene: TRBV5-6
d_gene: NA
j_gene: TRBJ1-2
abundance: NA
CDR3aa: CASSVDINYGYTF
CDR3nt: TGTGCCAGCAGCGTGGACATAAACTATGGCTACACCTTC

v_gene: TRBV6-1
d_gene: NA
j_gene: TRBJ2-3
abundance: few
CDR3aa: CASSEKEDGDDTQYF
CDR3nt: TGTGCCAGCAGTGAAAAGGAGGACGGGGATGATACGCAGTATTTT

v_gene: TRBV10-3
d_gene: NA
j_gene: TRBJ1-1
abundance: NA
CDR3aa: CAISRVGGSENTEAFF
CDR3nt: TGTGCCATCAGCCGGGTTGGGGGGTCAGAGAACACTGAAGCTTTCTTT

v_gene: TRBV5-1
d_gene: NA
j_gene: TRBJ1-1
abundance: NA
CDR3aa: CASSLGSQNTEAFF
CDR3nt: TGCGCCAGCAGCTTGGGCAGTCAGAACACTGAAGCTTTCTTT

v_gene: TRBV6-4
d_gene: NA
j_gene: TRBJ2-1
abundance: NA
CDR3aa: CASRTRGRPPMIEFF
CDR3nt: TGTGCCAGTCGAACCAGGGGTAGGCCACCAATGATTGAGTTCTTC

v_gene: TRBV7-9
d_gene: NA
j_gene: TRBJ1-4
abundance: NA
CDR3aa: CASSPGEQKLFF
CDR3nt: TGTGCCAGCAGCCCCGGGGAGCAGAAACTGTTTTTT

v_gene: TRBV2
d_gene: TRBD2
j_gene: TRBJ2-2
abundance: NA
CDR3aa: CASSEMVRETGELFF
CDR3nt: TGTGCCAGCAGTGAAATGGTGCGGGAGACCGGGGAGCTGTTTTTT

v_gene: TRBV5-5
d_gene: TRBD1
j_gene: TRBJ1-3
abundance: NA
CDR3aa: CASSSAGTGGNTIYF
CDR3nt: TGTGCCAGCAGCTCCGCCGGGACAGGGGGAAACACCATATATTTT

v_gene: TRBV27
d_gene: TRBD1
j_gene: TRBJ2-3
abundance: NA
CDR3aa: CASSLSVPGTGSTDTQYF
CDR3nt: TGTGCCAGCAGTTTATCGGTCCCCGGGACAGGCAGCACAGATACGCAGTATTTT

v_gene: TRBV19
d_gene: TRBD1
j_gene: TRBJ2-3
abundance: NA
CDR3aa: CASSSGQEVTDTQYF
CDR3nt: TGTGCCAGTAGTTCGGGACAGGAGGTCACAGATACGCAGTATTTT

v_gene: TRBV28
d_gene: NA
j_gene: TRBJ1-5
abundance: NA
CDR3aa: CASSPPQGQRNQPQHF
CDR3nt: TGTGCCAGCAGTCCGCCCCAGGGGCAGCGCAATCAGCCCCAGCATTTT

v_gene: TRBV11-2
d_gene: TRBD2
j_gene: TRBJ2-3
abundance: once
CDR3aa: CASSLELAGNRDTQYF
CDR3nt: TGTGCCAGCAGCTTAGAGCTAGCGGGAAACAGGGATACGCAGTATTTT

v_gene: TRBV7-8
d_gene: NA
j_gene: TRBJ1-1
abundance: NA
CDR3aa: CASSFPGTEAFF
CDR3nt: TGTGCCAGCAGCTTCCCCGGTACTGAAGCTTTCTTT

v_gene: TRBV16
d_gene: TRBD1
j_gene: TRBJ2-7
abundance: NA
CDR3aa: CASSPPYRGLDEQYF
CDR3nt: TGTGCCAGCAGCCCCCCGTACAGGGGCCTGGACGAGCAGTACTTC

v_gene: TRBV5-4
d_gene: TRBD1
j_gene: TRBJ2-1
abundance: few
CDR3aa: CASSYPGRTGNGEQFF
CDR3nt: TGTGCCAGCAGTTATCCCGGCAGGACAGGGAACGGTGAGCAGTTCTTC

v_gene: TRBV7-9
d_gene: TRBD1
j_gene: TRBJ1-1
abundance: NA
CDR3aa: CASSRLQGASTEAFF
CDR3nt: TGTGCCAGCAGCAGACTACAGGGGGCGAGCACTGAAGCTTTCTTT

v_gene: TRBV7-9
d_gene: TRBD1
j_gene: TRBJ2-1
abundance: few
CDR3aa: CASSRDRYNEQFF
CDR3nt: TGTGCCAGCAGCAGGGACAGGTACAATGAGCAGTTCTTC

v_gene: TRBV2
d_gene: TRBD2
j_gene: TRBJ2-3
abundance: NA
CDR3aa: CASSEGSGGVTDTQYF
CDR3nt: TGTGCCAGCAGTGAAGGTAGCGGGGGGGTGACAGATACGCAGTATTTT

v_gene: TRBV30
d_gene: NA
j_gene: TRBJ1-1
abundance: once
CDR3aa: CAWSFPRTVSNTEAFF
CDR3nt: TGTGCCTGGAGTTTTCCCCGGACAGTCTCCAACACTGAAGCTTTCTTT

v_gene: TRBV5-8
d_gene: TRBD2
j_gene: TRBJ2-5
abundance: once
CDR3aa: CASSLGGSGETQYF
CDR3nt: TGTGCCAGCAGCTTGGGTGGTAGCGGGGAGACCCAGTACTTC

v_gene: TRBV5-1
d_gene: NA
j_gene: TRBJ1-5
abundance: NA
CDR3aa: CASSLAGYSNQPQHF
CDR3nt: TGCGCCAGCAGCTTGGCAGGGTATAGCAATCAGCCCCAGCATTTT

v_gene: TRBV2
d_gene: TRBD2
j_gene: TRBJ2-5
abundance: NA
CDR3aa: CASTGAGTSGRVQETQYF
CDR3nt: TGTGCCAGCACCGGGGCAGGGACTAGCGGGAGGGTCCAAGAGACCCAGTACTTC

v_gene: TRBV7-3
d_gene: TRBD1
j_gene: TRBJ1-1
abundance: NA
CDR3aa: CASSPLPATGGATEAFF
CDR3nt: TGTGCCAGCAGCCCGCTCCCCGCAACAGGGGGCGCAACTGAAGCTTTCTTT

v_gene: TRBV7-2
d_gene: NA
j_gene: TRBJ2-1
abundance: once
CDR3aa: CASSLGQGGEQFF
CDR3nt: TGTGCCAGCAGCTTAGGACAGGGAGGAGAGCAGTTCTTC

v_gene: TRBV21-1
d_gene: NA
j_gene: TRBJ1-3
abundance: once
CDR3aa: CASSKEGLKRTKKYRDTIYF
CDR3nt: TGTGCCAGCAGCAAAGAGGGCCTAAAGAGGACCAAAAAATACAGGGACACCATATATTTT

v_gene: TRBV6-1
d_gene: NA
j_gene: TRBJ2-6
abundance: NA
CDR3aa: CASSDTGTFRANVLTF
CDR3nt: TGTGCCAGCAGTGACACGGGGACATTCCGGGCCAACGTCCTGACTTTC

v_gene: TRBV7-2
d_gene: TRBD2
j_gene: TRBJ2-7
abundance: NA
CDR3aa: CASSSRTRALYEQYF
CDR3nt: TGTGCCAGCAGCTCCAGGACTAGAGCCCTCTACGAGCAGTACTTC

v_gene: TRBV5-1
d_gene: NA
j_gene: TRBJ1-1
abundance: NA
CDR3aa: CASSLESPGGMNTEAFF
CDR3nt: TGCGCCAGCAGCTTGGAGTCACCGGGAGGAATGAACACTGAAGCTTTCTTT

v_gene: TRBV6-1
d_gene: NA
j_gene: TRBJ1-4
abundance: NA
CDR3aa: CASLGQLNEKLFF
CDR3nt: TGTGCCAGCCTCGGACAGCTTAATGAAAAACTGTTTTTT

v_gene: TRBV6-6
d_gene: TRBD2
j_gene: TRBJ2-7
abundance: few
CDR3aa: CASRPSSGRPYEQYF
CDR3nt: TGTGCCAGCAGACCCTCTAGCGGGAGGCCCTACGAGCAGTACTTC

v_gene: TRBV7-9
d_gene: TRBD2
j_gene: TRBJ2-7
abundance: NA
CDR3aa: CASSLLTSGRTYEQYF
CDR3nt: TGTGCCAGCAGCTTATTGACTAGCGGGAGGACCTACGAGCAGTACTTC

v_gene: TRBV5-4
d_gene: NA
j_gene: TRBJ1-1
abundance: few
CDR3aa: CATKLGRTEAFF
CDR3nt: TGTGCCACCAAGCTAGGAAGAACTGAAGCTTTCTTT

v_gene: TRBV28
d_gene: NA
j_gene: TRBJ2-7
abundance: NA
CDR3aa: CASSLAGFLYEQYF
CDR3nt: TGTGCCAGCAGTTTAGCGGGTTTCCTCTACGAGCAGTACTTC

v_gene: TRBV27
d_gene: NA
j_gene: TRBJ1-4
abundance: NA
CDR3aa: CASSLSWGGNEKLFF
CDR3nt: TGTGCCAGCAGTTTATCCTGGGGGGGGAATGAAAAACTGTTTTTT

v_gene: TRBV19
d_gene: TRBD1
j_gene: TRBJ1-5
abundance: NA
CDR3aa: CASQQGANQPQHF
CDR3nt: TGTGCCAGTCAACAGGGGGCCAATCAGCCCCAGCATTTT

v_gene: TRBV27
d_gene: NA
j_gene: TRBJ2-7
abundance: once
CDR3aa: CASRRVTAEGEQYF
CDR3nt: TGTGCCAGCCGGAGGGTCACCGCCGAAGGCGAGCAGTACTTC

v_gene: TRBV28
d_gene: TRBD2
j_gene: TRBJ2-1
abundance: NA
CDR3aa: CATLRTSGSVYEQFF
CDR3nt: TGTGCCACCCTTCGGACTAGCGGGAGCGTGTATGAGCAGTTCTTC